This T cell receptor beta chain was captured in a study of blood T cells in healthy people across ages. General observations from the study: Among long-lived donors, naive CD4+ cells were more numerous and diversity higher than in aged donors. Diversity estimates drawn from one million T cells were deemed underestimates.

Worth noting for this clonotype: As yet, its antigen is unknown.

This CDR3 has 15 amino acids. The germline V gene has CDR1 SEHNR and CDR2 FQNEAQ (reference sequence). Trimming shortened V by 1 base and J by 10 bases, and 17 bases separated the two germline ends. Sample-barcoded 5' priming and a J-beta primer mix drove a second PCR of 7 to 11 cycles. Every single cDNA molecule received a tag from a template-switch adaptor with 12 random nucleotides. TCRdb passed the 5' RACE reads through MiXCR, listing each CDR3 protein once. The sample holds about 780,000 distinct CDR3 sequences, roughly 24% seen once. This sample also belongs to another study, concerning T cells of mothers and their children.

V usage is TRBV7-9 and J usage is TRBJ2-1; D remains unclear. The specimen sequenced was blood. The TCR originated in a boy under 18 in good health. The CDR3 spells CASSLERIRIEEQFF. The CDR3 coding sequence is TGTGCCAGCAGCTTAGAAAGGATTCGAATTGAGGAGCAGTTCTTC.